Described below is a single T cell receptor beta chain sequence and its context. It lacks a known antigen. One base away there is no much larger clone; base qualities are not given. The CDR3 numbers 13 residues from cysteine through phenylalanine. Of all the DNA, just the CDR3 is kept, 39 bases in frame from base 1. The V end gives up 8 bases and the J end 0 bases, leaving 6 bases in the junction not matched to a gene. CDR1 and CDR2 (GTSNPN, SVGIG) derive from the germline V gene (reference sequence). The immunoSEQ Assay was the method used to sequence TCRbeta CDR3 regions. After extraction, genomic DNA underwent amplification by bias-controlled multiplex PCR, followed by high-throughput sequencing. In the original analysis: To quantify the absolute abundance of every unique TCRbeta CDR3 region, sequences were collapsed and filtered. T cell fraction was estimated by normalizing TCRbeta template counts to usable DNA, with usable DNA measured through amplification of reference genes found in all nucleated cells. Repertoire TCRs were annotated as SARS-CoV-2-specific when V gene, CDR3 amino acid sequence and J gene were exactly matched to a known reactive TCR set. MIRA supplied the reference SARS-CoV-2 TCR set, which was filtered for enrichment in COVID-19-positive ImmuneCODE repertoires so that public or cross-reactive TCRs were removed. Using the MIRA antigens, annotated TCRs were further analysed by specific ORF or by position within an ORF. Depth was the summed frequency of annotated unique rearrangements, while breadth was defined as annotated unique rearrangements over total unique productive rearrangements. Group comparisons of TCR breadth used two-sided Wilcoxon rank-sum tests. TCRdb took over this immuneACCESS table, retaining in-frame rearrangements with V and J assigned. Such tables are incomplete; in checked studies, under half of the missing clones stem from an unresolved V gene, and the remainder is unexplained. The V and J calls and clone size were taken over from that table, and D and trimming were inferred from the DNA. The sample profile shows under 550,000 clones; roughly 90% of them were found once. Over 9% of the sample lies in the top ten.

This record comes from a study of Ad26.COV2.S vaccination and SARS-CoV-2 variants (dated by TCRdb to 2020 to 2022). About the full investigation: Vaccine-arm donors came from COV1001, a multicentre, randomized, double-blind, placebo-controlled phase I-IIa trial of Ad26.COV2.S in healthy adults. Trial participants were randomized into five groups of five, in which low-dose or high-dose Ad26.COV2.S was given once or twice, or placebo was given on both occasions. A total of roughly 30 samples were included in the TCR-sequenced set, comprising roughly 19 Ad26.COV2.S vaccine recipients, 5 placebo recipients and 8 SARS-CoV-2 convalescent individuals. Dosing of Ad26.COV2.S was intramuscular, at either 5x10^10 or 1x10^11 viral particles, delivered as one shot or as two shots spaced 56 days apart. The specificity and breadth of SARS-CoV-2-reactive T cell receptors after Ad26.COV2.S vaccination were assessed by TCRbeta repertoire sequencing. Throughout the experiments and outcome assessment, investigators stayed blinded to trial group allocation. Here is what the overall study found, with its caveats: Spike-specific TCR breadth was higher in Ad26.COV2.S recipients than in placebo recipients (P = 0.0014). Substantial breadth of spike-specific CD8+ and CD4+ T cell responses was reported after vaccination. Comparing responses between vaccine doses or regimens was not something the study was powered to do. The authors noted that total T cell responses may have been underestimated by the TCR breadth and depth analyses. Non-spike TCR breadth was comparable between vaccine and placebo recipients, consistent with the vaccine containing only spike.

The meaning of the sample's treatment or condition label: around 19 received Ad26.COV2.S at low or high dose, single or two shots; about 5 received placebo; per-sample allocation not given. For vaccine and placebo recipients, the sequenced repertoires came from samples collected on day 63 after the first injection. Between 29 July and 7 August 2020, Cohort 1b enrolled some 25 adults aged 18-55 years at one site in Boston, USA. Ad26.COV2.S was a replication-incompetent adenovirus type 26 vector that expressed a prefusion-stabilized SARS-CoV-2 spike protein derived from the original Wuhan strain. This sequence was found in a person aged 18-60 years who received the Ad26.COV2.S COVID-19 vaccine or a placebo. Material: peripheral blood, obtained in a trial of Ad26.COV2.S vaccine versus placebo. The rearranged chain carries TRBV30 and TRBJ2-7; 8 of the junction bases match TRBD2. The CDR3 reads as follows: CAGERERSYEQYF. The DNA sequence is TGTGCCGGTGAGCGGGAGCGCTCCTACGAGCAGTACTTC. The full variable domain, completed from the reference TRBV30 and TRBJ2-7 proteins outside the CDR3, reads SQTIHQWPATLVQPVGSPLSLECTVEGTSNPNLYWYRQAAGRGLQLLFYSVGIGQISSEVPQNLSASRPQDRQFILSSKKLLLSDSGFYLCAGERERSYEQYFGPGTRLTVT.